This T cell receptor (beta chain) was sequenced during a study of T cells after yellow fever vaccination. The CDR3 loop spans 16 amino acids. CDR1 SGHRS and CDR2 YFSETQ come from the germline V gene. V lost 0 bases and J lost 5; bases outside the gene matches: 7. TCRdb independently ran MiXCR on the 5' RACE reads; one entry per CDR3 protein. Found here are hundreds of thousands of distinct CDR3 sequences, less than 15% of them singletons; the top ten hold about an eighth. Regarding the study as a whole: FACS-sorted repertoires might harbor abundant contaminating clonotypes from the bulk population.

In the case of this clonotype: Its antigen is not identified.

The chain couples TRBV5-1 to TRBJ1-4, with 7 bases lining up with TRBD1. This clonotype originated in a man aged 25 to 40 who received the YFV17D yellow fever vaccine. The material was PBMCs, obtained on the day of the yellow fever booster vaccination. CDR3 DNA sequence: TGCGCCAGCAGCTTGGACACAGGGGTACTGAATGAAAAACTGTTTTTT. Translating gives CASSLDTGVLNEKLFF.